Included here is one T cell receptor (beta chain) sequence, with context. Its antigen is unidentified. The same CDR3 can be traced to other DNA sequences in this sample. This entry is derived from a study of a mutant IDH1 vaccine in newly diagnosed glioma. For the study at large: The treated population exhibited a male proportion of 62.5%, a female proportion of roughly 40%, and a mean age of approximately 41 years. Study results and limitations: Among patients, 93.3% showed immune responses induced by the vaccine.

Assay used: immunoSEQ multiplex PCR; TCRdb lists only in-frame clones, some missing. The sample contains some 90,000 clones, roughly four fifths of which appear only once. Germline CDR1 and CDR2: SQVTM and ANQGSEA. The length of the CDR3 is 11 residues. V was shortened by 4 bases and J by 3 bases, with 5 bases between the two germline ends. Time point denoted: baseline, week 1 (first vaccination visit). Treatment noted: pre-vaccination baseline after standard-of-care therapy. The material was PBMCs, obtained from a glioma patient treated with radiotherapy, temozolomide or both. V gene TRBV29-1 combines with J gene TRBJ2-3; the D is unclear. The TCR sequence derives from a man aged 40-49 years with glioma. Some clones in this sample may be carry-over from other donors' samples. The CDR3 here is CSVARTDTQYF. The CDR3 DNA follows: TGCAGCGTTGCTAGGACAGATACGCAGTATTTT.